The clone carrying this T cell receptor (beta chain) has only a few counts. Its antigen remains unknown. The data belong to a study of blood T cells in healthy people across ages. The study's findings and limits: Greater diversity and more naive CD4+ cells were seen in long-lived donors than in aged donors. Reliance upon unsorted PBMCs precluded definitive naive versus antigen-experienced comparison.

Trimming removed 7 bases at V and 1 base at J, with 19 bases between. The germline CDR1 and CDR2 sequences are MDHEN and SYDVKM. The CDR3 has 16 residues. Per sample, at least 5 micrograms of total RNA were extracted. Primed by a sample-barcoded 5' primer and a J-beta primer mix, a second PCR proceeded for about 7 to 11 cycles. MiXCR, run by TCRdb on the 5' RACE reads, gives a single entry per CDR3 protein. In the table there are around 1,000,000 distinct CDR3 sequences, more than 30% of which are singletons. The specimen was blood. The sequence came from a man between 18 and 35 years old in good health. This chain uses TRBV28 with TRBJ1-1, with D unresolved. The CDR3 DNA follows: TGTGCCAGCACCGGGCCAAGACCTGAGGGGAACACTGAAGCTTTCTTT. Its translation is CASTGPRPEGNTEAFF.